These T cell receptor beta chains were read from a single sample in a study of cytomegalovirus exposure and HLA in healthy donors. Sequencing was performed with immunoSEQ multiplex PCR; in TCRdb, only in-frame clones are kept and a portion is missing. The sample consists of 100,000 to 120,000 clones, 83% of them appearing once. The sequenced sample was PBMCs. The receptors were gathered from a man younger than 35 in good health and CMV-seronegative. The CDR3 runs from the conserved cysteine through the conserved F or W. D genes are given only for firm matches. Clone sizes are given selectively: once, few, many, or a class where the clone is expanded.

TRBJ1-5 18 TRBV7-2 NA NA CASSLWKRGGPINQPQHF TGTGCCAGCAGCTTATGGAAGAGGGGGGGACCCATTAATCAGCCCCAGCATTTT
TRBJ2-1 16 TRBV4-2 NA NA CASSLDPGRHDNEQFF TGTGCCAGCAGCTTGGATCCGGGTAGGCACGACAATGAGCAGTTCTTC
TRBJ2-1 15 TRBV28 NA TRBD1 CASSFGDRLLSEQFF TGTGCCAGCAGTTTCGGGGACAGACTACTGAGTGAGCAGTTCTTC
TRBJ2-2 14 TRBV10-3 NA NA CAISDSGLDGELFF TGTGCCATCAGTGACTCGGGGTTGGACGGGGAGCTGTTTTTT
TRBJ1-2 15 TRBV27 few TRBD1 CASSTNAGTGKGYTF TGTGCCAGCAGTACCAACGCCGGGACAGGGAAGGGCTACACCTTC
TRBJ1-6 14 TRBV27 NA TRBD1 CASGRDRFNSPLHF TGTGCCAGCGGAAGGGACAGATTTAATTCACCCCTCCACTTT
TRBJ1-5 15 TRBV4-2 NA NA CASSQDHQGFKPQHF TGTGCCAGCAGCCAAGATCATCAGGGGTTCAAGCCCCAGCATTTT
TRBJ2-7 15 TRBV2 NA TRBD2 CATDSAGEFPYEQYF TGTGCCACCGACTCAGCGGGAGAATTCCCTTACGAGCAGTACTTC
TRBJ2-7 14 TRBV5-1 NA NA CASSLYRPPNEQYF TGCGCCAGCAGCTTGTACAGGCCCCCCAACGAGCAGTACTTC
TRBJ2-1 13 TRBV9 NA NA CASSVYGSNEQFF TGTGCCAGCAGCGTATACGGGAGTAATGAGCAGTTCTTC
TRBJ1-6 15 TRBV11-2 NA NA CASSLGGGYNSPLHF TGTGCCAGCAGCTTAGGGGGAGGGTATAATTCACCCCTCCACTTT
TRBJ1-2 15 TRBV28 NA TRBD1 CASRVQGAKNYGYTF TGTGCCAGCAGGGTACAGGGGGCTAAAAACTATGGCTACACCTTC
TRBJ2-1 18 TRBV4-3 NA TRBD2 CASSQDDPSGISYNEQFF TGCGCCAGCAGCCAAGATGACCCTAGCGGGATCTCCTACAATGAGCAGTTCTTC
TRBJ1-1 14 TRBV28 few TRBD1 CASSFGGTGPEAFF TGTGCCAGCAGTTTCGGGGGGACAGGGCCTGAAGCTTTCTTT
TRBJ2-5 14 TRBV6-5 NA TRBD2 CASSYEAGEETQYF TGTGCCAGCAGTTACGAGGCGGGAGAAGAGACCCAGTACTTC
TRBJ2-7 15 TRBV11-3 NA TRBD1 CASSLAGGVLYEQYF TGTGCCAGCAGCTTGGCAGGGGGCGTCTTGTACGAGCAGTACTTC
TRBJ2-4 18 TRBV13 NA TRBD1 CASSFGDRGPETKNIQYF TGTGCCAGCAGCTTTGGGGACAGGGGGCCTGAGACCAAAAACATTCAGTACTTC
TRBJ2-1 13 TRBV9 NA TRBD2 CASKAGGGNEQFF TGTGCCAGCAAAGCGGGAGGGGGGAATGAGCAGTTCTTC
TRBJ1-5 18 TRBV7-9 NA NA CASSLIIGAGLSNQPQHF TGTGCCAGCAGCTTAATAATTGGGGCAGGGCTTAGCAATCAGCCCCAGCATTTT
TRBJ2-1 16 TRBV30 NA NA CAWSVLERLSYNEQFF TGTGCCTGGAGTGTACTGGAGCGGCTCTCCTACAATGAGCAGTTCTTC
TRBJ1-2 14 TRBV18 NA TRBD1 CASSPEYRGPGYTF TGTGCCAGCTCGCCAGAGTACAGGGGGCCAGGCTACACCTTC
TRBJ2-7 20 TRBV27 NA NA CASSSTLQASEQGLGREQYF TGTGCCAGCAGTTCCACTCTACAAGCATCGGAGCAGGGGCTCGGACGCGAGCAGTACTTC
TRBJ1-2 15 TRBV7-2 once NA CASSFFPTENYGYTF TGTGCCAGCAGCTTTTTTCCGACAGAGAACTATGGCTACACCTTC
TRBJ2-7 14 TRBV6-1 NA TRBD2 CASPVAGGPCEQYF TGTGCCAGTCCTGTAGCGGGAGGGCCATGCGAGCAGTACTTC
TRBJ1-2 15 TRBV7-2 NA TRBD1 CASSLSGGEGDGYTF TGTGCCAGCAGCTTATCAGGGGGCGAGGGAGATGGCTACACCTTC
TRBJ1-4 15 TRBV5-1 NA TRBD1 CASSPSGQGGEKLFF TGCGCCAGCAGCCCCTCAGGACAGGGGGGTGAAAAACTGTTTTTT
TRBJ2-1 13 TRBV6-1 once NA CASSEFGGNEQFF TGTGCCAGCAGTGAATTCGGCGGTAATGAGCAGTTCTTC
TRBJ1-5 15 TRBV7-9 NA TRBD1 CSSSPSTGFNQPQHF TGTTCCAGCAGCCCCTCGACAGGGTTTAATCAGCCCCAGCATTTT
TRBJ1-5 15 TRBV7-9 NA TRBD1 CASSVEGAGNQPQHF TGTGCCAGCAGCGTCGAGGGGGCCGGGAATCAGCCCCAGCATTTT
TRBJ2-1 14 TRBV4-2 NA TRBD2 CASSLGGSLDEQFF TGTGCCAGCAGCCTTGGCGGGAGTTTGGATGAGCAGTTCTTC
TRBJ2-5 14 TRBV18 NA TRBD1 CASSPDTGVETQYF TGTGCCAGCTCACCGGACACAGGGGTGGAGACCCAGTACTTC
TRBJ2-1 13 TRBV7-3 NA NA CASSSRSYNEQFF TGTGCCAGCAGCTCTCGCTCCTACAATGAGCAGTTCTTC
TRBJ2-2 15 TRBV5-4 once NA CASSLGQPNTGELFF TGTGCCAGCAGCTTGGGACAGCCGAACACCGGGGAGCTGTTTTTT
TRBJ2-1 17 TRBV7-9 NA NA CASSLGTRGRGSNEQFF TGTGCCAGCAGCTTAGGTACCAGGGGAAGGGGGAGTAATGAGCAGTTCTTC
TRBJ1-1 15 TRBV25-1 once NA CASSALQGLGAEAFF TGTGCCAGCAGTGCATTACAGGGTCTAGGCGCTGAAGCTTTCTTT
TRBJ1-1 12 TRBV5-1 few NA CASSFSGLEAFF TGCGCCAGCAGCTTTTCAGGACTTGAAGCTTTCTTT
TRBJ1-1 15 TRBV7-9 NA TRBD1 CASRSGTGVDTEAFF TGTGCCAGCAGGTCCGGGACAGGGGTGGACACTGAAGCTTTCTTT
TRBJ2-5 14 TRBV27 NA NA CASSSTVLLETQYF TGTGCCAGCAGTTCTACAGTGCTCCTAGAGACCCAGTACTTC
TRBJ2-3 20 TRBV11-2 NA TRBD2 CASSLDRRGIAGGWADTQYF TGTGCCAGCAGCTTAGATCGGAGGGGCATAGCGGGAGGGTGGGCAGATACGCAGTATTTT
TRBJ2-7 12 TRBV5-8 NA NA CASSLAAYEQYF TGTGCCAGCAGCTTGGCGGCCTACGAGCAGTACTTC
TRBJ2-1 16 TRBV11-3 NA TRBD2 CASSPGRASGDNEQFF TGTGCCAGCAGCCCCGGGCGGGCTAGCGGCGACAATGAGCAGTTCTTC
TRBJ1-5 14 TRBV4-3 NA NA CASSQDGGNQPQHF TGCGCCAGCAGCCAAGATGGCGGGAATCAGCCCCAGCATTTT
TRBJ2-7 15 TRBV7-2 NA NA CASSLRLSFLYEQYF TGTGCCAGCAGCCTACGACTAAGCTTCCTATACGAGCAGTACTTC
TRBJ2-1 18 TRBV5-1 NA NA CASSWGQGALPQYNEQFF TGCGCCAGCAGCTGGGGACAAGGAGCCTTGCCTCAATACAATGAGCAGTTCTTC
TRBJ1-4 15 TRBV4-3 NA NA CASSQVAGDGEKLFF TGCGCCAGCAGCCAAGTTGCAGGGGACGGTGAAAAACTGTTTTTT
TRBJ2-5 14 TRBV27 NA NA CASSPGSVGETQYF TGTGCCAGCAGTCCAGGTAGCGTAGGAGAGACCCAGTACTTC
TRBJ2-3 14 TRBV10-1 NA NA CASSGDSSGCTQYF TGCGCCAGCAGTGGGGACTCTTCGGGCTGTACGCAGTATTTT
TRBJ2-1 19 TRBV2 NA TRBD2 CASSENTASGRGRVNEQFF TGTGCCAGCAGTGAAAATACGGCTAGCGGGAGGGGTAGGGTAAATGAGCAGTTCTTC